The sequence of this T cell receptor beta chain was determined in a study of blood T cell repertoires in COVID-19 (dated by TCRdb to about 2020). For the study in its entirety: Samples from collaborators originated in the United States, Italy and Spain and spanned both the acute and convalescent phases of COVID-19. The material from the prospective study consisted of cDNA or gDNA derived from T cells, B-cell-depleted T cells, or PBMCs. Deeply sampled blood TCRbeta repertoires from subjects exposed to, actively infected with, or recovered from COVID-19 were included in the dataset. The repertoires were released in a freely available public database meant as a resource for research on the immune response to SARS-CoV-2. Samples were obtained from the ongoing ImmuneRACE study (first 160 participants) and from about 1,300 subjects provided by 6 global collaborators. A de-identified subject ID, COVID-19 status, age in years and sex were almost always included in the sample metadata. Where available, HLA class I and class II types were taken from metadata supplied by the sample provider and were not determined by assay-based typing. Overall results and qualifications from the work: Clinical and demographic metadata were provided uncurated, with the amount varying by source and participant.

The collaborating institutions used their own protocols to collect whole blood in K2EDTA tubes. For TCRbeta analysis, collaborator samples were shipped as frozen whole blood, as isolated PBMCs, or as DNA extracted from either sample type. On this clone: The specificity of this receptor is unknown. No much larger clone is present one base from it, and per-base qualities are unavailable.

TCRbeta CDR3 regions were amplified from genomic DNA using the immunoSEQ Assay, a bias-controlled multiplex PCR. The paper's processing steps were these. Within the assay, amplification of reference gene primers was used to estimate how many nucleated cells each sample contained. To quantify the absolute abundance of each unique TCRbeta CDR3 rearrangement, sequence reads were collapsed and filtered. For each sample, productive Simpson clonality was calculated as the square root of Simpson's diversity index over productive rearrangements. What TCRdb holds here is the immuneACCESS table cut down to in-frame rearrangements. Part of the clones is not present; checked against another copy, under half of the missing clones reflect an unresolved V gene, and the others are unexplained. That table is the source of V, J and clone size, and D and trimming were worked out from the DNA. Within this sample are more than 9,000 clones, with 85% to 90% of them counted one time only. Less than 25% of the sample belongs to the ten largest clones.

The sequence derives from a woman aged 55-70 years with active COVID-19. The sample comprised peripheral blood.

The DNA sequence is TGCGCCAGCAGCTTGGAGGGGACTAGTAGTTGGCTCACAGATACGCAGTATTTT. It encodes CASSLEGTSSWLTDTQYF. The sequence links TRBV5-1 to TRBJ2-3, with 8 bases aligning to TRBD2. There are 18 amino acids in the CDR3, from cysteine to phenylalanine inclusive. The only DNA kept is the CDR3, 54 bases in frame from the first base. Based on the germline V gene, the CDR1 and CDR2 sequences are SGHRS and YFSETQ. V has 0 bases trimmed and J has 2 bases trimmed; junction bases matching no gene number 11.